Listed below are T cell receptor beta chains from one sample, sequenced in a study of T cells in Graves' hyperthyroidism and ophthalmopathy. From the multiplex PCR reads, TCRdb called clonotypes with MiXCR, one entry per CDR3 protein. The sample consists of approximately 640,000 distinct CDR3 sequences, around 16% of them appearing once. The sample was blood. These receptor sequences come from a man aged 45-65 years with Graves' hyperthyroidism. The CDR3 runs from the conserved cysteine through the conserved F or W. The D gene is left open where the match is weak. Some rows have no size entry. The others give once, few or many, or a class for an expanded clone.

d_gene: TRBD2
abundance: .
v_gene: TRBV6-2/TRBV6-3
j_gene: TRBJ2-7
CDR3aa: CASSNEGGGSYEQYF
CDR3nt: TGTGCCAGCAGTAACGAGGGCGGGGGGTCCTACGAGCAGTACTTC

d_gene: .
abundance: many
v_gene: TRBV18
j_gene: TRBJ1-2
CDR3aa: CASSPSGNYGYTF
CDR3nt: TGTGCCAGCTCACCATCGGGGAACTATGGCTACACCTTC

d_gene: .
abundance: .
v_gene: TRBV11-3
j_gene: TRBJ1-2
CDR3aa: CASSLPGEPYGYTF
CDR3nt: TGTGCCAGCAGCCTTCCCGGAGAACCCTATGGCTACACCTTC

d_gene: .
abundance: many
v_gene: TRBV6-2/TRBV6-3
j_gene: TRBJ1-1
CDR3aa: CASSYRQVKTEAFF
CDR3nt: TGTGCCAGCAGTTACCGGCAGGTAAAAACTGAAGCTTTCTTT

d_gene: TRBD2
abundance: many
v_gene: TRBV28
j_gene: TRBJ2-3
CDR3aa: CASSLLGGSHTDTQYF
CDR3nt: TGTGCCAGCAGTTTATTGGGCGGGAGCCACACAGATACGCAGTATTTT

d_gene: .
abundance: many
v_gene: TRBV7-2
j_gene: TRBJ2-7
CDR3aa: CASSSPVLGYEQYF
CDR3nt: TGTGCCAGCAGCTCGCCCGTTCTCGGATACGAGCAGTACTTC

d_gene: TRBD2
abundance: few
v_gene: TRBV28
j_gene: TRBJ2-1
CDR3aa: CASLTLAGVHEQFF
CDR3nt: TGTGCCAGTCTAACCCTAGCGGGAGTTCATGAGCAGTTCTTC

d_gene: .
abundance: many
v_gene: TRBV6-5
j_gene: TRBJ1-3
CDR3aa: CASSYGSGSGNTIYF
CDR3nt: TGTGCCAGCAGTTACGGGTCAGGATCTGGAAACACCATATATTTT

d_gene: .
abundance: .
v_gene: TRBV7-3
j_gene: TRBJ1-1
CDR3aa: CASSSGAGNTEAFF
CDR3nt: TGTGCCAGCAGCTCAGGAGCAGGGAACACTGAAGCTTTCTTT

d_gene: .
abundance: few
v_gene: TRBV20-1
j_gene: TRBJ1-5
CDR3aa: CSAIQGNQPQHF
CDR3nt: TGCAGTGCTATTCAGGGCAATCAGCCCCAGCATTTT

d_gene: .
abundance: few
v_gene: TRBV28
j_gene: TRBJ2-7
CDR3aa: CASSKGTPGSYEQYF
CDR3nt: TGTGCCAGCAGCAAGGGAACCCCTGGCTCCTACGAGCAGTACTTC